This T cell receptor (beta chain) was retrieved from a study of blood T cells in healthy people across ages. Study observations and caveats: CMV status of donors was unknown, possibly confounding expanded clonotype changes.

Alongside a J-beta primer mix, a sample-barcoded 5' primer served in a second PCR lasting 7 to 11 cycles. TCRdb redid the calling of the 5' RACE reads with MiXCR, one entry per CDR3 protein. The sample shows about 1,600,000 distinct CDR3 sequences, approximately 40% of them seen only once. Turning to this clonotype: Its antigen is not identified.

V lost 5 bases and J 1 base, leaving 12 bases between the germline ends. This CDR3 comprises 16 residues. A minimum of 5 micrograms of total RNA was extracted per sample. Input material: blood. The rearrangement links TRBV12-3 or TRBV12-4 to TRBJ1-6; TRBD1 might be the D (5 bases). The sequence was collected from a young woman in good health. CDR3 DNA sequence: TGTGCCAGCAGTAGCAGGGTGGGGTCCTATAATTCACCCCTCCACTTT. Translation: CASSSRVGSYNSPLHF.